The entry that follows covers one T cell receptor beta chain sequence. Its antigen remains unknown. The sample belongs to a study of PD-1 blockade in classical Hodgkin lymphoma. Study overall: Patients received nivolumab 3 mg/kg intravenously every 2 weeks. Study conclusions and caveats: While CD8+ TCR diversity did not rise significantly by C4D1, CD4+ TCR diversity did. Repertoire differences have undefined causes, possibly disease activity or prior therapy.

CDR1 and CDR2 from the germline V gene are MNHEY and SMNVEV (reference sequence). The CDR3 runs 16 residues. The trim removed 5 bases at V and 6 bases at J, leaving 13 bases unmatched. Assay: immunoSEQ multiplex PCR; the TCRdb copy retains only in-frame clones and omits some. The sample records 10,000 to 15,000 clones, 91% being singletons. Every patient relapsed after autologous stem cell transplantation, and brentuximab vedotin exposure varied. Progressive disease, partial response or complete response was each patient's best response. Here the sequenced sample was peripheral blood mononuclear cells (PBMCs), taken at baseline. The V and J genes are TRBV27 and TRBJ1-5; TRBD1 agrees at 7 bases. This clonotype was sampled from a human donor with classical Hodgkin lymphoma. The CDR3 loop reads CASSLSGTEWSQPQHF. CDR3 nucleotides: TGTGCCAGCAGTCTCTCCGGGACAGAATGGAGTCAGCCCCAGCATTTT.